One and the same sample provided the 14 T cell receptor beta chains below, sequenced in a study of shared clonotypes between healthy human individuals. The naive CD8 subset, CD45RO-negative cells positively selected for CCR7, excluded terminally differentiated effector memory CD45RA+ cells. Clones were read by immunoSEQ multiplex PCR, and TCRdb kept only the in-frame ones, dropping some. In the table there are roughly 600,000 clones, roughly 98% of which are singletons. The specimen sequenced was naive CD8+ T cells sorted from blood. The receptor source for this set is a man younger than 45 in good health.

This chain uses TRBV7-8 with TRBJ2-5; D is uncertain. The CDR3 contains 13 residues. Trimming pared 1 base from V and 5 bases from J, leaving 8 bases between. The germline V gene encodes CDR1 SGHVS and CDR2 FQNEAQ. DNA for the CDR3: TGTGCCAGCAGCTTAGACAACCCGGAGACCCAGTACTTC. It yields the protein CASSLDNPETQYF.

V is TRBV9 and J is TRBJ2-2, with 14 bases aligning to TRBD2. The V and J ends lost 4 bases and 8 bases, in that order; junction bases with no gene match: 4. Germline V lookup: CDR1 SGDLS, CDR2 YYNGEE. The CDR3 runs to 15 residues. CDR3 nucleotide sequence: TGTGCCAGCAGCCCCGGGACTAGCGGGAGTGGGGAGCTGTTTTTT. Its protein product is CASSPGTSGSGELFF.

The chain joins TRBV28 to TRBJ2-1, with D possibly matching TRBD2 (6 bases). Per the germline V gene, CDR1 is MDHEN and CDR2 is SYDVKM. The CDR3 runs to 16 residues. V lost 1 base and J 5 bases, leaving 15 bases between the germline ends. The CDR3 reads CASSLYGREADNEQFF. The CDR3 bases are TGTGCCAGCAGTTTATATGGCAGGGAGGCGGACAATGAGCAGTTCTTC.

This chain links TRBV7-6 with TRBJ2-1, with TRBD2 matching 7 bases. This CDR3 is 15 amino acids long. Germline V gene lookup returns CDR1 SGHVS and CDR2 FNYEAQ. V lost 4 bases, J lost 6 bases, and 9 bases stayed unmatched. CDR3 nucleotides: TGTGCCAGCAGCTCCCCTAGCGGAGTGGGCAATGAGCAGTTCTTC. This gives the protein CASSSPSGVGNEQFF.

The genes are TRBV29-1 and TRBJ1-5; TRBD1 might be the D (6 bases). Trimming removed 4 bases from V and 4 bases from J, with 8 bases in between. CDR1 is SQVTM and CDR2 is ANQGSEA in the germline V gene. This CDR3 is built from 12 residues. The CDR3 DNA reads as TGCAGCGTTGCTACAGGGAATCAGCCCCAGCATTTT. It encodes CSVATGNQPQHF.

V gene TRBV2 combines with J gene TRBJ2-2, with D hard to call. Germline CDR1 reads SNHLY; CDR2 reads FYNNEI. V lost 7 bases and J lost 4, with 13 bases in between. This CDR3 spans 14 amino acids. CDR3 sequence (DNA): TGTGCCAGCACCTTTTTGGCCTTCACCGGGGAGCTGTTTTTT. It yields the protein CASTFLAFTGELFF.

This rearrangement joins TRBV27 to TRBJ2-5; TRBD2 is a possible D gene (5 bases). Germline-derived CDR1 and CDR2 are MNHEY and SMNVEV (reference sequence). The CDR3 extends over 18 amino acids. V was cut by 4 bases and J by 1 base, with 22 bases left in between. The CDR3 protein is CASSSVANEGRLQETQYF. As DNA, the CDR3 is TGTGCCAGCAGTTCAGTAGCCAACGAGGGAAGACTCCAAGAGACCCAGTACTTC.

CDR3 loop: CASSDGHSYEQYF. As DNA, the CDR3 is TGTGCCAGCAGTGATGGCCACTCCTACGAGCAGTACTTC. The chain has TRBV2 and TRBJ2-7; D ambiguous. Per the germline V gene, CDR1 is SNHLY and CDR2 is FYNNEI. The V end lost 3 bases, the J end lost 0 bases, and 6 bases lay between the germline ends. The CDR3 totals 13 residues.

The chain recombines TRBV7-8 with TRBJ2-3; TRBD1 agrees at 9 bases. The junction had 6 bases not matched to a gene; V was cut back by 4 bases and J by 4 bases. This CDR3 contains 15 residues. Looked up from germline, CDR1 is SGHVS and CDR2 is FQNEAQ. The CDR3 sequence: CASSSIGQGSDTQYF. The CDR3 bases are TGTGCCAGCAGCTCGATAGGACAGGGGTCAGATACGCAGTATTTT.

The V call is TRBV4-3, the J call TRBJ2-5; 10 nucleotides match TRBD2. J was trimmed by 0 bases and V by 0 bases; bases with no gene match: 4. Germline V gene sequence: CDR1 LGHNA, CDR2 YSLEER. CDR3 length: 17 amino acids. The CDR3 DNA follows: TGCGCCAGCAGCCAAGATCGGACTAGCGGAAACCAAGAGACCCAGTACTTC. This encodes CASSQDRTSGNQETQYF.

The chain combines TRBV2 with TRBJ2-1, with 12 bases identical to TRBD2. Germline V gives CDR1 SNHLY, CDR2 FYNNEI. Losses at the gene ends were 7 bases for V and 1 base for J; bases not matched to a gene: 2. This CDR3 has 15 residues. This CDR3 is CASKTSGRSYNEQFF. CDR3 nucleotides: TGTGCCAGCAAGACTAGCGGGAGATCCTACAATGAGCAGTTCTTC. The full variable domain, with the rest looked up from reference TRBV2 and TRBJ2-1, is EPEVTQTPSHQVTQMGQEVILRCVPISNHLYFYWYRQILGQKVEFLVSFYNNEISEKSEIFDDQFSVERPDGSNFTLKIRSTKLEDSAMYFCASKTSGRSYNEQFFGPGTRLTVL.

The genes are TRBV7-9 and TRBJ2-7; possible D gene TRBD2, 5 bases. The ends were cut back, 8 bases at V and 0 bases at J, with 17 bases in the middle. Germline lookup yields CDR1 SEHNR and CDR2 FQNEAQ (reference sequence). This CDR3 has 15 amino acids. CDR3 nucleotides: TGTGCCAGCGGAGGTCGGGGAGCCGACTCCTACGAGCAGTACTTC. Its translation: CASGGRGADSYEQYF.

The chain carries TRBV28 and TRBJ2-7; 7 bases fit TRBD1. Germline assignment: CDR1 MDHEN and CDR2 SYDVKM. After removal of 3 bases from V and 7 bases from J, the junction contained 9 bases not matched to a gene. CDR3 length: 14 amino acids. Written as DNA, the CDR3 is TGTGCCAGCAGTTTGGAGGACAGGTGGTGGGAGCAGTACTTC. Protein product: CASSLEDRWWEQYF.

This chain connects TRBV9 to TRBJ2-3; 7 bases map to TRBD1. V was pared by 4 bases and J by 2 bases, with 10 bases of the junction left unmatched. The CDR3 is 16 residues long. The V gene's germline CDR1 is SGDLS and CDR2 YYNGEE. The DNA for the CDR3 is TGTGCCAGCAGCCCGCTAGTAGGGGGCTCCACAGATACGCAGTATTTT. It codes for CASSPLVGGSTDTQYF.